The 20 T cell receptor beta chains presented below share a single source sample, sequenced in a study of T cells in Graves' hyperthyroidism and ophthalmopathy. The source material, RNA transcripts, was used to amplify TCR beta CDR3 regions. Carried out on the TCR CDR3, a first-round RT-PCR used the HTBI primer set. TCRdb re-called the multiplex PCR reads with MiXCR, one entry per CDR3 protein. The sample lists almost 500,000 distinct CDR3 sequences, approximately 22% occurring once. The sample was blood. Every receptor here comes from a woman in her 70s with Graves' ophthalmopathy.

V usage is TRBV11-2 and J usage is TRBJ1-6; 11 bases align to TRBD1. The CDR3 has 16 residues. V lost 5 bases to trimming and J lost 10 bases; unmatched junction nucleotides: 10. Germline V gene sequence: CDR1 SGHAT, CDR2 FQNNGV. The CDR3 reads CASSPAGQGAGSPLHF. For the CDR3, the DNA is TGTGCCAGCAGCCCTGCTGGACAGGGGGCAGGATCACCCCTCCACTTT.

V usage is TRBV9 and J usage is TRBJ1-4; a weak D match, TRBD1 (6 bases). CDR3 length: 13 amino acids. V dropped 8 bases and J dropped 5 bases, with 13 bases sitting between them. In germline, CDR1 is SGDLS, CDR2 YYNGEE. The CDR3: CARGGGNNEKLFF. CDR3 nucleotide sequence: TGTGCCAGAGGGGGTGGCAACAATGAAAAACTGTTTTTT.

This clonotype has at least ten counts. CDR3 DNA sequence: TGTGCCAGCAGCCCTACTTGGGGGAGGGCCCGGGAGACCCAGTACTTC. Residues: CASSPTWGRARETQYF. The gene calls are TRBV7-2 and TRBJ2-5; 7 nucleotides line up with TRBD2. Germline-derived CDR1 and CDR2 are SGHTA and FQGNSA. Trimming cost V 5 bases and J 5 bases; bases outside gene matches: 14. The CDR3 consists of 16 residues.

This clonotype has ten or more counts. The gene calls are TRBV11-2 and TRBJ1-1, with no clear D. Germline assignment: CDR1 SGHAT and CDR2 FQNNGV. This CDR3 spans 12 amino acids. V lost 4 bases to trimming and J lost 6 bases, with 9 bases between them. CDR3 nucleotide sequence: TGTGCCAGCAGCTCGTTAGTCCCTGAAGCTTTCTTT. This sequence encodes CASSSLVPEAFF.

The sample holds a few counts of this clonotype. The gene calls are TRBV29-1 and TRBJ2-6; D call uncertain. CDR1 and CDR2 from the germline V gene are SQVTM and ANQGSEA. This CDR3 is built from 12 residues. The V gene lost 3 bases and the J gene lost 4 bases, with 4 bases spanning the gap. In DNA, the CDR3 is TGCAGCGTTGAGGCGGGGGCCAACGTCCTGACTTTC. This codes for CSVEAGANVLTF.

The chain has TRBV6-1 and TRBJ2-1; D is possibly TRBD1 (6 bases). The germline V and J ends were trimmed by 6 bases and 5 bases, with 11 bases remaining between them. Germline values: CDR1 MNHNS, CDR2 SASEGT. The CDR3 has 13 residues. Written as DNA, the CDR3 is TGTGCCAGCAGAGCGACAGGCAACAATGAGCAGTTCTTC. Translating it yields CASRATGNNEQFF.

This clonotype came up many times. The rearrangement uses TRBV11-2 and TRBJ2-2, with no clear D. Germline-derived CDR1 and CDR2 are SGHAT and FQNNGV. The CDR3 has 15 amino acids. Trimming took 5 bases from V and 6 from J, leaving 16 bases between them. CDR3 coding DNA: TGTGCCAGCAGCCAAGCAGCAGGAGTGGCCGGGGAGCTGTTTTTT. Its translation: CASSQAAGVAGELFF.

This clonotype was recorded a few times. This sequence joins TRBV20-1 and TRBJ2-1; D is perhaps TRBD1 (6 bases). The germline CDR1 and CDR2 sequences are DFQATT and SNEGSKA (reference sequence). The CDR3 runs 11 residues. V was cut by 5 bases and J by 10 bases, with 12 bases left in between. Here the CDR3 reads CSAGGVQEQFF. The DNA for the CDR3 is TGCAGTGCTGGGGGCGTTCAGGAGCAGTTCTTC.

CDR3 DNA: TGTGCCAGCAGCTTCCTCGTCCCCTCTGGAAACACCATATATTTT. Protein: CASSFLVPSGNTIYF. The chain recombines TRBV14 with TRBJ1-3; D remains unclear. The germline gives CDR1 SGHDN, CDR2 FVKESK. CDR3 length equals 15 residues. The V and J ends lost 5 bases and 0 bases respectively, with 11 bases between them.

This clonotype was counted many times. J is TRBJ1-5 and V is TRBV6-1, with 9 positions matching TRBD1. J was trimmed by 6 bases and V by 1 base; bases with no gene match: 7. Germline V gene sequence: CDR1 MNHNS, CDR2 SASEGT. The CDR3 runs to 16 residues. CDR3 residues: CASSEGGQGSVQPQHF. As DNA, the CDR3 is TGTGCCAGCAGTGAAGGGGGACAGGGATCCGTTCAGCCCCAGCATTTT.

This clonotype was seen a handful of times. The CDR3 here is CASSVATGGTNTGELFF. The CDR3 bases are TGTGCCAGCAGCGTAGCTACTGGCGGCACCAACACCGGGGAGCTGTTTTTT. V usage is TRBV9 and J usage is TRBJ2-2, with D hard to call. V lost 0 bases, J lost 2 bases, and 14 bases lay in between. Per germline, CDR1 SGDLS and CDR2 YYNGEE. The CDR3 sequence is 17 residues long.

Many counts were recorded for this clonotype. CDR3 bases: TGTGCCAGCAGCCAAGATGGAATAGCGGGAGGTTCGTACTTC. Translated, it gives CASSQDGIAGGSYF. The chain links TRBV3-1 to TRBJ2-5; the match to TRBD2 covers 10 bases. CDR3 length: 14 residues. V lost 0 bases and J lost 13; bases outside the gene matches: 8. Germline V gene sequence: CDR1 LGHDT, CDR2 YNNKEL (reference sequence).

There are a few counts of this clonotype. V usage is TRBV12-5 and J usage is TRBJ2-3; 7 nucleotides align to TRBD2. Trimming removed 3 bases from V and 0 bases from J; junction bases left unmatched: 12. Germline V gene sequence: CDR1 LGHNT, CDR2 FRNRAP. This CDR3 comprises 18 residues. Written as DNA, the CDR3 is TGTGCTAGTGGTTTCATGCGACTTGGCGGGGGAAGCACAGATACGCAGTATTTT. As protein: CASGFMRLGGGSTDTQYF.

V gene TRBV5-1 combines with J gene TRBJ2-3; D is perhaps TRBD1 or TRBD2 (5 bases each). Germline lookup yields CDR1 SGHRS and CDR2 YFSETQ. The CDR3 loop spans 15 amino acids. Deletions cut 1 base from V and 1 base from J, with 10 bases between. CDR3: CASSLRGRGTDTQYF. The CDR3 DNA reads TGCGCCAGCAGCTTGAGGGGACGAGGCACAGATACGCAGTATTTT.

This clonotype has a handful of counts. J is TRBJ2-7 and V is TRBV12-3 or TRBV12-4; D is perhaps TRBD2 (5 bases). The ends were cut back, 7 bases at V and 5 bases at J, with 24 bases in the middle. The CDR3 length is 16 residues. The CDR3 spells CASTQIPGVGIHEQYF. In nucleotides, the CDR3 is TGTGCCAGCACCCAAATCCCCGGGGTAGGGATCCACGAGCAGTACTTC.

The rearrangement links TRBV6-1 to TRBJ1-4; D uncertain. The V gene lost 5 bases and the J gene lost 4 bases, with 8 bases spanning the gap. CDR1 MNHNS and CDR2 SASEGT come from the germline V gene. CDR3 length equals 13 residues. In nucleotides, the CDR3 is TGTGCCAGCAGTAAAACATATAATGAAAAACTGTTTTTT. Its translation is CASSKTYNEKLFF.

This clonotype came up a few times. The chain has TRBV27 and TRBJ2-1, with 9 nucleotides matching TRBD2. Germline trimming cut 7 bases from V and 8 bases from J; bases unmatched to any gene: 6. CDR1 is MNHEY, CDR2 SMNVEV, per germline (reference sequence). CDR3 size: 13 residues. CDR3 nucleotides: TGTGCCAGCAACTGGCGGGAGGGCCATGAGCAGTTCTTC. This gives the protein CASNWREGHEQFF.

A few counts support this clonotype. The rearrangement links TRBV7-6 to TRBJ2-1; D gene ambiguous. The CDR3 is 15 residues long. Germline CDR1 is SGHVS and CDR2 is FNYEAQ. Trimming stripped 5 bases from V and 9 bases from J, with 20 bases between. The CDR3 loop is CASSPHLDRMGEQFF. Written as DNA, the CDR3 is TGTGCCAGCAGCCCACACCTCGATAGGATGGGTGAGCAGTTCTTC.

The chain has TRBV10-3 and TRBJ1-2, with TRBD1 matching 7 bases. The CDR3 sequence is 13 residues long. CDR1 is ENHRY, CDR2 SYGVKD, per germline. J gave up 8 bases and V 6 bases, and 9 bases lay outside the gene matches. CDR3 sequence reads: CAIRGRQGEGYTF. CDR3 DNA: TGTGCCATCAGGGGGCGACAGGGTGAAGGCTACACCTTC.

This clonotype has more than one count but fewer than ten. The V call is TRBV28, the J call TRBJ1-2, with TRBD1 matching 9 bases. The CDR3 is 13 amino acids. Trimming cost V 5 bases and J 8 bases; bases outside gene matches: 6. Germline V gene sequence: CDR1 MDHEN, CDR2 SYDVKM. In DNA, the CDR3 is TGTGCCAGCAGTGGGGACAGGGTCAGCGGCTACACCTTC. Translating it yields CASSGDRVSGYTF.